A single sample gave rise to the 20 T cell receptor beta chains below, sequenced in a study of blood T cell repertoires in COVID-19. Sequencing used immunoSEQ multiplex PCR; TCRdb keeps in-frame clones, though not all of them. The sample contains roughly 100,000 clones, 70% to 90% of which appear only once. The specimen sequenced was peripheral blood. Every receptor here comes from a man in his fifties or sixties with active COVID-19.

The rearrangement links TRBV6-5 to TRBJ2-5, with D uncertain. CDR1 is MNHEY, CDR2 SVGAGI, per germline. The CDR3 is made up of 11 amino acids. Trimming pared 4 bases from V and 5 bases from J, leaving 5 bases between. The chain's CDR3 is CASSSRETQYF. CDR3 nucleotide sequence: TGTGCCAGCAGTTCGCGGGAGACCCAGTACTTC.

In this sample, this clone turned up once. This rearrangement joins TRBV5-1 to TRBJ1-6; 7 bases are a match to TRBD1. CDR1 is SGHRS, CDR2 YFSETQ, per germline. This CDR3 comprises 14 residues. Trimming removed 1 base from V and 5 bases from J; junction bases left unmatched: 0. The chain's CDR3 is CASSLTGDNSPLHF. The CDR3 DNA reads TGCGCCAGCAGCTTGACAGGGGATAATTCACCCCTCCACTTT.

The chain is built from TRBV3-1 (or the pseudogene TRBV3-2) and TRBJ2-7, with 7 bases that match TRBD2. From germline, CDR1 is LGHDT and CDR2 YNNKEL (reference sequence). The junction had 3 bases not matched to a gene; V was cut back by 3 bases and J by 4 bases. The CDR3 has 13 amino acids. The CDR3 bases are TGTGCCAGCAGCCAGGGACTACAGTACGAGCAGTACTTC. Translation: CASSQGLQYEQYF.

The chain employs TRBV9 and TRBJ2-1, with 12 bases matching TRBD2. Germline V lookup: CDR1 SGDLS, CDR2 YYNGEE. The J segment lost 8 bases and the V segment lost 0 bases, leaving 3 bases of the junction unmatched. The CDR3 is made up of 15 amino acids. CDR3 residues: CASSVGLAGVYEQFF. CDR3 DNA: TGTGCCAGCAGCGTAGGACTAGCGGGGGTTTATGAGCAGTTCTTC.

This chain uses TRBV28 with TRBJ1-2; D is possibly TRBD1 (5 bases). Germline CDR1 and CDR2: MDHEN and SYDVKM. The germline V and J ends were trimmed by 3 bases and 4 bases, with 9 bases remaining between them. The CDR3 extends over 13 amino acids. CDR3 amino acids: CASSFGRGYGYTF. For the CDR3, the DNA is TGTGCCAGCAGTTTCGGGAGGGGCTATGGCTACACCTTC.

The chain joins TRBV2 to TRBJ2-4; the D gene is possibly TRBD1 (5 bases). The length of the CDR3 is 14 residues. V was clipped by 7 bases and J by 8 bases, with 18 bases between them. Looked up from germline, CDR1 is SNHLY and CDR2 is FYNNEI. CDR3 nucleotide sequence: TGTGCCAGCAAAGGGTTAAGGGGCCCCGACATTCAGTACTTC. It specifies CASKGLRGPDIQYF.

The chain links TRBV3-1 (or the pseudogene TRBV3-2) to TRBJ2-3, with D perhaps matching TRBD2 (5 bases). V gave up 0 bases and J gave up 3 bases, with 10 bases separating them. From germline, CDR1 is LGHDT and CDR2 YNNKEL (reference sequence). This CDR3 has 15 amino acids. For the CDR3, the DNA is TGTGCCAGCAGCCAAGAGGCTAGCTGGACAGATACGCAGTATTTT. Residues: CASSQEASWTDTQYF.

V and J are TRBV28 and TRBJ2-5; a weak D match, TRBD1 (5 bases). V was shortened by 4 bases and J by 3 bases, with 18 bases between the two germline ends. This CDR3 region has 16 residues. Germline-derived CDR1 and CDR2 are MDHEN and SYDVKM. The CDR3 is CASSSYLKGREETQYF. CDR3 bases: TGTGCCAGCAGTTCCTACCTCAAGGGGCGAGAAGAGACCCAGTACTTC.

V usage is TRBV7-9 and J usage is TRBJ2-1; 9 bases fit TRBD2. Unmatched junction bases numbered 6, after V lost 3 bases and J lost 6 bases. Germline lookup yields CDR1 SEHNR and CDR2 FQNEAQ (reference sequence). The CDR3 consists of 15 residues. This chain's CDR3 is CASSFYSGGLNEQFF. Written as DNA, the CDR3 is TGTGCCAGCAGCTTCTATAGCGGGGGTCTCAATGAGCAGTTCTTC.

This clone was seen only a few times. The V gene is TRBV4-2, the J gene TRBJ1-1; D is uncertain. The CDR3 sequence is 12 residues long. V was cut by 6 bases and J by 7 bases, with 12 bases left in between. In germline, CDR1 is LGHNA, CDR2 YNFKEQ. The CDR3 loop is CASRKREGEAFF. CDR3 bases: TGTGCCAGCAGGAAGCGTGAGGGTGAAGCTTTCTTT.

The chain has TRBV6-5 and TRBJ2-5, with 9 nucleotides matching TRBD2. V lost 0 bases to trimming and J lost 6 bases; unmatched junction nucleotides: 8. The CDR3 is 16 amino acids. Looked up from germline, CDR1 is MNHEY and CDR2 is SVGAGI. The CDR3 reads CASSYSERGAPQTQYF. The CDR3 coding sequence is TGTGCCAGCAGTTACTCCGAGCGGGGGGCACCCCAGACCCAGTACTTC.

In this sample, this clone turned up a few times. The chain uses TRBV7-3 and TRBJ2-2; D is perhaps TRBD1 (6 bases). Germline CDR1 and CDR2: SGHTA and FQGTGA. V shed 4 bases and J shed 6 bases, with 21 bases lying between them. This CDR3 spans 17 amino acids. The CDR3, as DNA: TGTGCCAGCAGCTCCGAGCGGTGGCAGGGGCCCCCCGGGGAGCTGTTTTTT. Translating it yields CASSSERWQGPPGELFF.

Remarks on this clone: One junction end disagrees with the germline gene, perhaps due to a read error. This chain uses TRBV7-7 with TRBJ2-7; D uncertain. Germline values: CDR1 SSHAT, CDR2 FNYEAQ (reference sequence). This CDR3 contains 16 residues. The CDR3 sequence is CASSLIVRRSSYEQYF. CDR3 nucleotide sequence: TGTGCTAGCAGCTTAATCGTCAGGCGAAGCTCCTACGAGCAGTACTTC.

The chain employs TRBV6-2 or TRBV6-3 and TRBJ1-5; TRBD1 aligns across 9 bases. The CDR3 contains 14 residues. Germline CDR1 MNHEY, CDR2 SVGEGT. V lost 6 bases to trimming and J lost 6 bases; unmatched junction nucleotides: 6. The CDR3 nucleotides read TGTGCCAGCAGCCTCCCGACAGGGGGTCAGCCCCAGCATTTT. Its protein product is CASSLPTGGQPQHF.

The chain carries TRBV5-1 and TRBJ2-2, with TRBD1 matching 8 bases. The germline gives CDR1 SGHRS, CDR2 YFSETQ. This CDR3 region has 18 residues. The V gene end was trimmed by 1 base and the J gene end by 5 bases; junction bases not matched to a gene: 13. CDR3 sequence reads: CASSLLPPGGSDTGELFF. DNA for the CDR3: TGCGCCAGCAGCTTGCTACCCCCAGGGGGCTCGGATACCGGGGAGCTGTTTTTT.

Only one count was recorded for this clone. The chain employs TRBV11-2 and TRBJ1-6; weak D call: TRBD1 (6 bases). The V gene's germline CDR1 is SGHAT and CDR2 FQNNGV. V lost 5 bases and J lost 9, with 17 bases in between. The CDR3 sequence is 15 residues long. CDR3 nucleotides: TGTGCCAGCAGCGTAGGGGGGCTTTTTTTTTCACCCCTCCACTTT. Translating gives CASSVGGLFFSPLHF.

J is TRBJ1-4 and V is TRBV5-6, with 7 bases lining up with TRBD1. V dropped 4 bases and J dropped 12; count of bases not matched to a gene: 15. The CDR3 spans 15 residues. CDR1 and CDR2 from the germline V gene are SGHDT and YYEEEE. CDR3 in amino acids: CASSGWGTVKGELFF. Here the CDR3 DNA reads TGTGCCAGCAGCGGGTGGGGGACAGTAAAAGGGGAACTGTTTTTT.

The rearrangement uses TRBV9 and TRBJ2-1; 7 bases match TRBD1. Germline V CDR1 and CDR2: SGDLS, YYNGEE. The CDR3 length is 15 residues. After removal of 6 bases from V and 3 bases from J, the junction contained 9 bases not matched to a gene. The CDR3 nucleotides read TGTGCCAGCACCAAAGACAGGGTTTTCTACAATGAGCAGTTCTTC. Translation: CASTKDRVFYNEQFF.

This chain connects TRBV6-5 to TRBJ1-2; TRBD1 matches at 9 bases. Per germline, CDR1 MNHEY and CDR2 SVGAGI. V lost 6 bases to trimming and J lost 8 bases; unmatched junction nucleotides: 7. This CDR3 spans 13 amino acids. CDR3 residues: CASRAGTGNGYTF. The CDR3, as DNA: TGTGCCAGCAGAGCCGGGACAGGGAACGGCTACACCTTC.

V and J are TRBV3-1 (or the pseudogene TRBV3-2) and TRBJ2-7, with a weak D call TRBD1 (5 bases). From germline, CDR1 is LGHDT and CDR2 YNNKEL (reference sequence). V was pared by 1 base and J by 9 bases, with 10 bases between. CDR3 length: 12 residues. CDR3 sequence: CASSQGGLGQYF. The CDR3 DNA reads as TGTGCCAGCAGCCAAGGGGGCCTCGGGCAGTACTTC.